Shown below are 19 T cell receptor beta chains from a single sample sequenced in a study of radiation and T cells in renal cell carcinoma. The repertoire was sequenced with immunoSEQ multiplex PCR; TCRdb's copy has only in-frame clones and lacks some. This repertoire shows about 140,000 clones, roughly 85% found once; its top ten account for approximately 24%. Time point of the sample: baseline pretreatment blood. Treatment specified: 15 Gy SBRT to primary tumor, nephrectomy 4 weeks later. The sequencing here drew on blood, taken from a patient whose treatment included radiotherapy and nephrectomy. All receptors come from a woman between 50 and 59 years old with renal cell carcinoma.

The CDR3 region has the DNA TGTGCCAGCAGCGCCCGACAGGTAAAAGGCAATCAGCCCCAGCATTTT. This codes for CASSARQVKGNQPQHF. The V call is TRBV7-2, the J call TRBJ1-5; D may be TRBD1 (6 bases). Germline V CDR1 and CDR2: SGHTA, FQGNSA. This CDR3 is 16 amino acids long. V was clipped by 5 bases and J by 2 bases, with 16 bases between them.

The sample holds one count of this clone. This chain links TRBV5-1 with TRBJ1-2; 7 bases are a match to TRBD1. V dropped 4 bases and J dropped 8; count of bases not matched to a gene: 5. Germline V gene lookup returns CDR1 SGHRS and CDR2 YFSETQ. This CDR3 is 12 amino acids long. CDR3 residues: CASSPQGDGYTF. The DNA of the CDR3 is TGCGCCAGCAGCCCGCAGGGGGACGGCTACACCTTC.

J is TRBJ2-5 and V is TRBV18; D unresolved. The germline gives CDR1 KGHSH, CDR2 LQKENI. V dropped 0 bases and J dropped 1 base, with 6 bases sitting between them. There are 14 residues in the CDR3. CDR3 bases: TGTGCCAGCTCACCACCTGCCGGCCAAGAGACCCAGTACTTC. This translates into CASSPPAGQETQYF.

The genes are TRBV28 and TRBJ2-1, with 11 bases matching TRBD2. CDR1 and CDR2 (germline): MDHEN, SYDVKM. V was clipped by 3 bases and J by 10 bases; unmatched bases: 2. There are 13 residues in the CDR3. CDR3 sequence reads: CASSFPSGGEQFF. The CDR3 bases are TGTGCCAGCAGTTTCCCTAGCGGGGGGGAGCAGTTCTTC.

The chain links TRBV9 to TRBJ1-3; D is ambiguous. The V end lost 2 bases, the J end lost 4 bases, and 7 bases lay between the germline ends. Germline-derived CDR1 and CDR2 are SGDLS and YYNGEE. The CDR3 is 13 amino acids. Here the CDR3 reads CASSVRAGNTIYF. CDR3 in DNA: TGTGCCAGCAGCGTTAGGGCGGGAAACACCATATATTTT.

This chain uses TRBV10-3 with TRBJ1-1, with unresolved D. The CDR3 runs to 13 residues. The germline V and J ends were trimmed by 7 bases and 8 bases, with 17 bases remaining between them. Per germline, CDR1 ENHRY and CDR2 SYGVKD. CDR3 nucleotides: TGTGCCATCACCTCTGGGTTCGGCAGGGAAGCTTTCTTT. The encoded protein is CAITSGFGREAFF.

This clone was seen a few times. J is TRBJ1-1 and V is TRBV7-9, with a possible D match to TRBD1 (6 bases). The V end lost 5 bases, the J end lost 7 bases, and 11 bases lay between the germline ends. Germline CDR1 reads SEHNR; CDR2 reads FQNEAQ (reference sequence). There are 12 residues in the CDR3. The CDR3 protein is CASSLDRSEAFF. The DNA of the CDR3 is TGTGCCAGCAGCCTAGACAGGAGTGAAGCTTTCTTT.

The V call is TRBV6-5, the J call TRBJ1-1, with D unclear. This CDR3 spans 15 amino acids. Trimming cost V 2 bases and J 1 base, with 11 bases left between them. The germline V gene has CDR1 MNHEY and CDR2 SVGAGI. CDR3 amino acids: CASSYGGQTNTEAFF. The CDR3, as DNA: TGTGCCAGCAGTTACGGCGGCCAGACGAACACTGAAGCTTTCTTT.

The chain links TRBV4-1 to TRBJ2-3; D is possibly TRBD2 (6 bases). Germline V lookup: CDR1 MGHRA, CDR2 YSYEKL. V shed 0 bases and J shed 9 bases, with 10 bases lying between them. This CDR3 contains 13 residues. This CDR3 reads CASSQDRSGTQYF. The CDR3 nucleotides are TGCGCCAGCAGCCAAGATCGCAGCGGGACGCAGTATTTT.

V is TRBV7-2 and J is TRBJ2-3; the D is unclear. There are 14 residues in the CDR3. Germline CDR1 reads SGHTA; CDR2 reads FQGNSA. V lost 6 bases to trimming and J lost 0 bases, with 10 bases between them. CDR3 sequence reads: CASSRPGSTDTQYF. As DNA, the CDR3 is TGTGCCAGCAGTAGGCCCGGCAGCACAGATACGCAGTATTTT. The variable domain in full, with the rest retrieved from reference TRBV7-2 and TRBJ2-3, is GAGVSQSPSNKVTEKGKDVELRCDPISGHTALYWYRQSLGQGLEFLIYFQGNSAPDKSGLPSDRFSAERTGGSVSTLTIQRTQQEDSAVYLCASSRPGSTDTQYFGPGTRLTVL.

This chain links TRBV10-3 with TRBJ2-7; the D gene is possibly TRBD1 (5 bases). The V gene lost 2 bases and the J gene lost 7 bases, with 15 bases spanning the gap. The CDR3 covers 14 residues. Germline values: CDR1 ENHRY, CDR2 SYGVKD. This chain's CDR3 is CAISETGQLFEQYF. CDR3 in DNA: TGTGCCATCAGTGAGACAGGCCAGCTCTTTGAGCAGTACTTC.

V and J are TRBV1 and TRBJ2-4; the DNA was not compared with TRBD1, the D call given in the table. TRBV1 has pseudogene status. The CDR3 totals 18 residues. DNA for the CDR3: TGCACCAGCAGCCAAGATGAGGTCAGAGGGGGCTCGAGTGACATTCAGTACTTC. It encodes CTSSQDEVRGGSSDIQYF.

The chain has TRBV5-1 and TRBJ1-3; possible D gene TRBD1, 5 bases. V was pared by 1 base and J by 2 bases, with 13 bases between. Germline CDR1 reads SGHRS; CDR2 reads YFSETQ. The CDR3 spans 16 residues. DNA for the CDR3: TGCGCCAGCAGCTTGAATTCGGGGGGAACTGGAAACACCATATATTTT. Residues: CASSLNSGGTGNTIYF.

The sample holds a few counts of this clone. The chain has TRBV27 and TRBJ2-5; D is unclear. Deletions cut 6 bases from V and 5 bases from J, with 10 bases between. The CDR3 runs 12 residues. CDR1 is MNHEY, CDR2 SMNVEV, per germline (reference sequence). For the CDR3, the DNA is TGTGCCAGCAGCCTACCCGGGGAGACCCAGTACTTC. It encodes CASSLPGETQYF.

As DNA, the CDR3 is TGTGCCTGGAGTGCCAGGGGGGGGTACTCTGGAAACACCATATATTTT. Translated: CAWSARGGYSGNTIYF. The rearrangement joins TRBV30 to TRBJ1-3; TRBD1 aligns across 7 bases. CDR3 size: 16 residues. Germline-derived CDR1 and CDR2 are GTSNPN and SVGIG (reference sequence). The junction had 6 bases not matched to a gene; V was cut back by 1 base and J by 0 bases.

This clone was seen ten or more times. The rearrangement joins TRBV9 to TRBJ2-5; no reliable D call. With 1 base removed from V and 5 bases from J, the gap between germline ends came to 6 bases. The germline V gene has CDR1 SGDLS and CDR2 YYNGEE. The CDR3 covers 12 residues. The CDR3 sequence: CASSVSGETQYF. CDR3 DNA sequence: TGTGCCAGCAGCGTATCCGGCGAGACCCAGTACTTC.

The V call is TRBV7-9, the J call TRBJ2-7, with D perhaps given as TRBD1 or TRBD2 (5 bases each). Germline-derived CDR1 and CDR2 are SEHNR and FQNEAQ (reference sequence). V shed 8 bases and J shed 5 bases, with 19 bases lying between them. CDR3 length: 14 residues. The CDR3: CASGTSGTLDEQYF. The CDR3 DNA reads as TGTGCCAGCGGAACATCCGGGACCCTCGACGAGCAGTACTTC.

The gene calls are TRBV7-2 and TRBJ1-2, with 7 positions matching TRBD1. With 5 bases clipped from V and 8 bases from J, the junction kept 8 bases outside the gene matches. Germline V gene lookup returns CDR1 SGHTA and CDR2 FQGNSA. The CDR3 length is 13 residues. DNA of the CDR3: TGTGCCAGCAGCCCTGGGACAGCGCAGGGCTACACCTTC. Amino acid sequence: CASSPGTAQGYTF.

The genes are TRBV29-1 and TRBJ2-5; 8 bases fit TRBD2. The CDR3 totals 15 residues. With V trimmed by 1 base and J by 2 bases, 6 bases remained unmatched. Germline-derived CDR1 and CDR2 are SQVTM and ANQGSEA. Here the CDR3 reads CSVEAPGGGQETQYF. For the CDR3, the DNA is TGCAGCGTTGAAGCGCCCGGGGGGGGGCAAGAGACCCAGTACTTC.